The 3 T cell receptor beta chains given below trace back to one sample, sequenced in a study of blood T cell repertoires in COVID-19 (dated by TCRdb to 2020 to 2022). Library method: the immunoSEQ multiplex PCR assay. TCRdb took this table from immuneACCESS and kept in-frame rearrangements with V and J called. Such tables lack part of the clones; where checked against another copy, unresolved V genes explain under half of the gap, and the rest is unexplained. A total of around 220,000 clones appear in this sample, nearly 90% of them only once. Approximately 2.1% of the sample rests with the top ten. Sequenced: peripheral blood. The receptors were gathered from a woman aged 40 to 49 who had recovered from COVID-19.

This chain connects TRBV13 to TRBJ1-1; D remains ambiguous. The ends were cut back, 1 base at V and 5 bases at J, with 8 bases in the middle. The germline CDR1 and CDR2 sequences are PRHDT and FYEKMQ (reference sequence). The CDR3 totals 13 residues. CDR3: CASSLDPPTEAFF. CDR3 nucleotide sequence: TGTGCCAGCAGCTTAGATCCTCCTACTGAAGCTTTCTTT.

V and J are TRBV2 and TRBJ2-2; D may be TRBD1 (6 bases). Germline V gene sequence: CDR1 SNHLY, CDR2 FYNNEI. The ends were cut back, 3 bases at V and 5 bases at J, with 10 bases in the middle. The CDR3 is 14 amino acids. In DNA form, the CDR3 reads TGTGCCAGCAGTGATTACAGGGAGACCGGGGAGCTGTTTTTT. Amino acids: CASSDYRETGELFF.

This sequence joins TRBV6-4 and TRBJ1-4; 7 bases line up with TRBD1. The length of the CDR3 is 18 residues. Trimming removed 6 bases from V and 1 base from J; junction bases left unmatched: 14. CDR1 MRHNA and CDR2 SNTAGT come from the germline V gene. The CDR3 protein is CASRGGLDRTQTNEKLFF. In DNA, the CDR3 is TGTGCCAGCAGAGGGGGTCTGGACAGGACACAAACTAATGAAAAACTGTTTTTT.